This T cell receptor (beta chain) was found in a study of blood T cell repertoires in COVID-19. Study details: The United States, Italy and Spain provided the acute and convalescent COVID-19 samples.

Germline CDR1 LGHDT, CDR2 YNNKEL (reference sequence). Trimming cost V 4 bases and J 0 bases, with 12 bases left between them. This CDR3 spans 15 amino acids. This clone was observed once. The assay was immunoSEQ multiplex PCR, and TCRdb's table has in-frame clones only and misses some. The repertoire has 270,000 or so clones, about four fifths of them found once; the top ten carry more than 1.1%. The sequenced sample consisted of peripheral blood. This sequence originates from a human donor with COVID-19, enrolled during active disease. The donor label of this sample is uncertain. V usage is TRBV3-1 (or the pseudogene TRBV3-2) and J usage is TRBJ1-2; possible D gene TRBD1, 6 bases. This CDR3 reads CASSPSGQPNYGYTF. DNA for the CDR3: TGTGCCAGCAGCCCCTCAGGACAGCCTAACTATGGCTACACCTTC.